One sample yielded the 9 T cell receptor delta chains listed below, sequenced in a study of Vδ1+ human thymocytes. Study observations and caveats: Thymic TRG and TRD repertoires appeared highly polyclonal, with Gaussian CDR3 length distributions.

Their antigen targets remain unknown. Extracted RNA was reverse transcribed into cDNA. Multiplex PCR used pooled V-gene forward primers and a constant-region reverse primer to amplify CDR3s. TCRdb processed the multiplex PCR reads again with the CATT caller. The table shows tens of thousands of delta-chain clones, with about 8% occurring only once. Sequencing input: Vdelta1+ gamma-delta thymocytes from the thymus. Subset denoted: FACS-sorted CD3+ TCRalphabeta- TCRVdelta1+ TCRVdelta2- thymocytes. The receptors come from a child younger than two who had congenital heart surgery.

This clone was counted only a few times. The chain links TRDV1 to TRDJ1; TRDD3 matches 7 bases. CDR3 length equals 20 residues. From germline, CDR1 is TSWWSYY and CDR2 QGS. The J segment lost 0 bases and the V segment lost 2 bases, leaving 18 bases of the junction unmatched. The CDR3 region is CALGEFFSLWGLYYTDKLIF. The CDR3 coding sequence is TGTGCTCTTGGGGAATTCTTCTCCCTCTGGGGGCTCTACTACACCGATAAACTCATCTTT.

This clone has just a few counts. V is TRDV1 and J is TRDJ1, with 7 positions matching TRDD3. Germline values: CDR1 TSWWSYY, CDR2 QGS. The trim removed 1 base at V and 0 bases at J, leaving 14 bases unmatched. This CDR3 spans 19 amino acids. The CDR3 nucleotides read TGTGCTCTTGGGGAACCTCTGGCGTCCCTGGGGGTGTACACCGATAAACTCATCTTT. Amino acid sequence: CALGEPLASLGVYTDKLIF.

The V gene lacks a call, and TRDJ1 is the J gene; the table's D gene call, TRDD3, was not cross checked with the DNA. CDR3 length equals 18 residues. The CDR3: CALAPADGYWGIPDKLIF. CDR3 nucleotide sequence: TGTGCTCTTGCCCCTGCGGATGGGTACTGGGGGATACCTGATAAACTCATCTTT.

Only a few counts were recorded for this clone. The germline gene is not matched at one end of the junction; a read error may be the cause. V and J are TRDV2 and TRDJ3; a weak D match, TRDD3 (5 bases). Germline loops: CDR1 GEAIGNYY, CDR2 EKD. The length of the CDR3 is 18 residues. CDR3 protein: CACDLSCILSWDTRQMFF. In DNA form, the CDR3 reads TGTGCCTGTGACCTGTCCTGCATTCTCTCCTGGGATACCCGACAGATGTTTTTC.

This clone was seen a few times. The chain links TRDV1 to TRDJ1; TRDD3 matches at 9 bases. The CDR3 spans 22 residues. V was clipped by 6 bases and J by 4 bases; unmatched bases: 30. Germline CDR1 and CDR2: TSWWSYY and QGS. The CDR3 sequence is CALGPNSRTGGLRWFGGDKLIF. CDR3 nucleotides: TGTGCTCTTGGTCCCAACTCCCGGACTGGGGGACTCCGATGGTTCGGGGGCGATAAACTCATCTTT.

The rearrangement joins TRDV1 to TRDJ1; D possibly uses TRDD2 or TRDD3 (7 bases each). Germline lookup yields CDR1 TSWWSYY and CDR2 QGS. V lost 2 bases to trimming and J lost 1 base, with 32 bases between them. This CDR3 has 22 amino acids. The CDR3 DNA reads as TGTGCTCTTGGGGAAGCGGGCCTTCCTCCGGCCCCGTGGGGGACACCCACCGATAAACTCATCTTT. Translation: CALGEAGLPPAPWGTPTDKLIF.

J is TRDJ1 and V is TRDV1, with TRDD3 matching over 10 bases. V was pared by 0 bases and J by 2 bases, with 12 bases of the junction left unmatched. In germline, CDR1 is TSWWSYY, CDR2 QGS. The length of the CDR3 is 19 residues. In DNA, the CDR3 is TGTGCTCTTGGGGAACTCAAACCGGGGGATACGTCGGGGACCGATAAACTCATCTTT. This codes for CALGELKPGDTSGTDKLIF.

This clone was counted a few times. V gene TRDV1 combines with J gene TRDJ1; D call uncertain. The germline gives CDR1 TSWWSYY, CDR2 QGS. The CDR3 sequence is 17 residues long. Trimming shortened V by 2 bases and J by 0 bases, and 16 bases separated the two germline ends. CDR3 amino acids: CALGESRGTRYTDKLIF. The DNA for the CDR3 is TGTGCTCTTGGGGAATCGCGTGGCACCCGATACACCGATAAACTCATCTTT.

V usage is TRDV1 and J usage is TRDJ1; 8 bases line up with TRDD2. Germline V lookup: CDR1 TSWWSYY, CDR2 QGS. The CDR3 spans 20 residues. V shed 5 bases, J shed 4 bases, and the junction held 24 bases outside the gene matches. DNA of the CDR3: TGTGCTCTTGGGACACTTCCTACCCTAACTGGGTCTCAAGTCGTCGATAAACTCATCTTT. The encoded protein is CALGTLPTLTGSQVVDKLIF.